Presented here are 26 T cell receptor beta chains from one specimen sequenced in a study of shared clonotypes between healthy human individuals. Repertoires were generated with immunoSEQ multiplex PCR, while TCRdb's copy carries only in-frame clones and drops some. This sample has 450,000 to 650,000 clones, with around 78% found just once. Sequencing input: PBMCs. Receptor source: a woman aged 40 to 49 in good health. Some clones in this sample may be carry-over from other donors' samples.

This clone appeared a few times. In nucleotides, the CDR3 is TGTGCCAGCAGTGAAAACACTAGCGGGAGTTTCGCTACGCAGTATTTT. Its translation: CASSENTSGSFATQYF. This chain uses TRBV6-1 with TRBJ2-3, with 11 bases fitting TRBD2. In germline, CDR1 is MNHNS, CDR2 SASEGT. The CDR3 extends over 16 amino acids. Trimming at V came to 2 bases and at J to 8 bases, leaving 9 bases not matched to a gene.

This chain joins TRBV5-1 and TRBJ2-7; 9 bases line up with TRBD2. The CDR3 extends over 15 amino acids. Germline lookup yields CDR1 SGHRS and CDR2 YFSETQ. Germline trimming cut 6 bases from V and 1 base from J; bases unmatched to any gene: 8. The chain's CDR3 is CASKYGSGSSYEQYF. In DNA, the CDR3 is TGCGCCAGCAAGTATGGTAGCGGGAGTTCCTACGAGCAGTACTTC.

A single count supports this clone. The sample has other DNA sequences that encode this CDR3 too. The J gene is TRBJ2-2, the V gene TRBV19; D is unresolved. The germline V gene has CDR1 LNHDA and CDR2 SQIVND (reference sequence). The CDR3 is 14 amino acids. Trimming removed 1 base from V and 5 bases from J, with 8 bases in between. CDR3 DNA: TGTGCCAGTAGTATAGTGGTCTCAACCGGGGAGCTGTTTTTT. It encodes CASSIVVSTGELFF.

This chain joins TRBV11-1 and TRBJ2-5; TRBD2 is a possible D gene (6 bases). CDR3 length equals 15 residues. V lost 6 bases and J lost 4, with 18 bases in between. Germline V gives CDR1 SGHAT, CDR2 FQDESV (reference sequence). In DNA, the CDR3 is TGTGCCAGCAGTCCAGACAACAGAGCGGGAGAGACCCAGTACTTC. It encodes CASSPDNRAGETQYF.

This chain connects TRBV19 to TRBJ2-2; D is perhaps TRBD1 (5 bases). Germline loops: CDR1 LNHDA, CDR2 SQIVND (reference sequence). CDR3 length equals 17 residues. V was pared by 0 bases and J by 4 bases, with 15 bases between. Here the CDR3 DNA reads TGTGCCAGTAGTATAGATGGGGCCTGGCAGGCCACCGGGGAGCTGTTTTTT. This sequence encodes CASSIDGAWQATGELFF.

This clone was seen more than once but under ten times. The chain has TRBV13 and TRBJ2-7; TRBD1 matches 11 bases. Trimming cost V 5 bases and J 3 bases; bases outside gene matches: 6. From germline, CDR1 is PRHDT and CDR2 FYEKMQ (reference sequence). This CDR3 contains 15 residues. CDR3 DNA sequence: TGTGCCAGCAGCGCCCGGGACAGGGGGTTCTACGAGCAGTACTTC. Translated: CASSARDRGFYEQYF.

DNA for the CDR3: TGTGCCAGCAGCGCCGCGGGGGACACAGATACGCAGTATTTT. Protein product: CASSAAGDTDTQYF. The J gene is TRBJ2-3, the V gene TRBV9; 7 nucleotides agree with TRBD2. With 3 bases clipped from V and 2 bases from J, the junction kept 3 bases outside the gene matches. The CDR3 extends over 14 amino acids. Per germline, CDR1 SGDLS and CDR2 YYNGEE.

This chain connects TRBV6-5 to TRBJ2-3; 11 bases agree with TRBD2. This CDR3 is 15 amino acids long. V shed 7 bases and J 3 bases; nucleotides not matched to a gene: 6. Looked up from germline, CDR1 is MNHEY and CDR2 is SVGAGI. CDR3 amino acids: CASTSTSGRTDTQYF. Here the CDR3 DNA reads TGTGCCAGCACCTCCACTAGCGGGAGAACAGATACGCAGTATTTT.

The chain carries TRBV29-1 and TRBJ2-1; the match to TRBD1 covers 8 bases. Germline CDR1 and CDR2: SQVTM and ANQGSEA. V was pared by 5 bases and J by 4 bases, with 10 bases of the junction left unmatched. The CDR3 extends over 15 amino acids. Here the CDR3 reads CSVPARGTGYNEQFF. The CDR3 bases are TGCAGCGTTCCCGCCCGTGGGACAGGTTACAATGAGCAGTTCTTC.

The V gene is TRBV28, the J gene TRBJ1-2, with a possible D match to TRBD1 (6 bases). This CDR3 comprises 13 residues. In germline, CDR1 is MDHEN, CDR2 SYDVKM. V lost 7 bases and J lost 11, with 20 bases in between. This CDR3 is CASTPGTMERYTF. The CDR3 DNA sequence: TGTGCCAGCACCCCGGGGACAATGGAGCGGTACACCTTC.

The rearrangement links TRBV30 to TRBJ2-7, with TRBD1 identical over 9 bases. Germline lookup yields CDR1 GTSNPN and CDR2 SVGIG (reference sequence). This CDR3 is 14 amino acids long. The J segment lost 2 bases and the V segment lost 7 bases, leaving 9 bases of the junction unmatched. The CDR3 DNA reads TGTGCCTTGAACCGGGACAGGGAACCCTACGAGCAGTACTTC. This sequence encodes CALNRDREPYEQYF.

This clone turned up a few times. The chain links TRBV4-3 to TRBJ2-7; 7 bases fit TRBD2. From germline, CDR1 is LGHNA and CDR2 YSLEER. The CDR3 extends over 15 amino acids. V dropped 2 bases and J dropped 5; count of bases not matched to a gene: 9. Here the CDR3 DNA reads TGCGCCAGCAGCCAACAGCCTAGCGGCGTCCACGAGCAGTACTTC. This gives the protein CASSQQPSGVHEQYF.

This clone was picked up one time. The rearrangement uses TRBV19 and TRBJ2-3, with 7 bases identical to TRBD2. V gave up 1 base and J gave up 4 bases; unmatched junction bases: 2. Germline V lookup: CDR1 LNHDA, CDR2 SQIVND (reference sequence). The CDR3 extends over 14 amino acids. The CDR3 loop reads CASSIGGGSDTQYF. The CDR3 DNA is TGTGCCAGTAGTATAGGGGGAGGGTCAGATACGCAGTATTTT.

The rearrangement links TRBV11-3 to TRBJ2-2; no clear D gene. With 1 base removed from V and 1 base from J, the gap between germline ends came to 4 bases. The germline V gene encodes CDR1 SGHNT and CDR2 YENEEA. The CDR3 sequence is 14 residues long. The CDR3 nucleotides read TGTGCCAGCAGCTTAGGTGGGAACACCGGGGAGCTGTTTTTT. This sequence encodes CASSLGGNTGELFF.

This clone was counted a single time. With a far larger clone one base away, a read error is the likely cause. The identical CDR3 is also encoded by other nucleotide sequences in the sample. The rearrangement links TRBV7-9 to TRBJ2-1; no reliable D call. Germline loops: CDR1 SEHNR, CDR2 FQNEAQ (reference sequence). This CDR3 is 15 amino acids long. V was trimmed by 1 base and J by 2 bases, leaving 9 bases between them. This CDR3 reads CASSLVPEAYNEQFF. CDR3 coding DNA: TGTGCCAGCAGCTTAGTTCCAGAAGCCTACAATGAGCAGTTCTTC.

In its sample, this clone was seen a few times. This chain links TRBV28 with TRBJ2-1; D not certain. Germline values: CDR1 MDHEN, CDR2 SYDVKM. Trimming left V 6 bases short and J 8 bases short, with 17 bases between. The CDR3 loop spans 14 amino acids. The CDR3, as DNA: TGTGCCAGCAGGGCCCCCTTGAGGTACGATGAGCAGTTCTTC. It specifies CASRAPLRYDEQFF.

The chain uses TRBV7-9 and TRBJ2-7; TRBD1 matches at 7 bases. From germline, CDR1 is SEHNR and CDR2 FQNEAQ (reference sequence). This CDR3 region has 16 residues. Losses at the gene ends were 5 bases for V and 6 bases for J; bases not matched to a gene: 16. The CDR3 region is CASSHTDRALLSEQYF. In DNA form, the CDR3 reads TGTGCCAGCAGCCATACCGACAGGGCCCTTCTTTCCGAGCAGTACTTC.

This sequence joins TRBV4-1 and TRBJ2-1; no clear D gene. This CDR3 has 12 amino acids. The germline V gene encodes CDR1 MGHRA and CDR2 YSYEKL. V lost 3 bases to trimming and J lost 5 bases, with 5 bases between them. In DNA form, the CDR3 reads TGCGCCAGCAGCCACCTTAACAATGAGCAGTTCTTC. This encodes CASSHLNNEQFF.

The V call is TRBV18, the J call TRBJ2-5; D unclear. CDR1 and CDR2 from the germline V gene are KGHSH and LQKENI. This CDR3 is built from 14 residues. V was pared by 2 bases and J by 3 bases, with 10 bases between. The CDR3, as DNA: TGTGCCAGCTCACCATCCGGGTCCAAAGAGACCCAGTACTTC. Its protein product is CASSPSGSKETQYF.

This chain joins TRBV29-1 and TRBJ2-5, with TRBD2 matching over 13 bases. Trimming cost V 5 bases and J 3 bases; bases outside gene matches: 15. CDR3 length: 18 amino acids. In germline, CDR1 is SQVTM, CDR2 ANQGSEA. The CDR3 region has the DNA TGCAGCGTTTACGGACTAGCGGGAGAAAGGATGGGCGAAGAGACCCAGTACTTC. Translated: CSVYGLAGERMGEETQYF.

Relative to its sample, this clone is medium-sized. Within the sample, other DNA sequences also encode this same CDR3. The chain is built from TRBV6-1 and TRBJ2-2; unclear D gene. CDR1 is MNHNS, CDR2 SASEGT, per germline. The CDR3 spans 15 residues. Between the trimmed V and J ends, which lost 1 base and 2 bases, there was a span of 8 bases. CDR3: CASSEEEGNTGELFF. CDR3 DNA: TGTGCCAGCAGTGAAGAAGAAGGAAACACCGGGGAGCTGTTTTTT.

The V call is TRBV6-5, the J call TRBJ2-7; perhaps TRBD1 as D (6 bases). The CDR3 length is 13 residues. Trimming left V 2 bases short and J 2 bases short, with 7 bases between. CDR1 MNHEY and CDR2 SVGAGI come from the germline V gene. The CDR3 loop is CASSYGQPYEQYF. CDR3 coding DNA: TGTGCCAGCAGTTACGGACAGCCCTACGAGCAGTACTTC.

As regards this clone: A read error likely explains this, since a far larger clone differs by one base. Other nucleotide sequences from this sample produce the same CDR3. This chain joins TRBV30 and TRBJ2-7, with TRBD2 identical over 12 bases. Germline V gene data show CDR1 as GTSNPN and CDR2 as SVGIG (reference sequence). The CDR3 has 15 residues. The V gene end was trimmed by 3 bases and the J gene end by 7 bases; junction bases not matched to a gene: 10. This chain's CDR3 is CAWRLAGGLWDEQYF. The CDR3, as DNA: TGTGCCTGGAGACTAGCGGGAGGACTGTGGGATGAGCAGTACTTC.

This chain connects TRBV7-8 to TRBJ2-1, with D possibly being TRBD2 (6 bases). Looked up from germline, CDR1 is SGHVS and CDR2 is FQNEAQ. The V gene lost 1 base and the J gene lost 8 bases, with 12 bases spanning the gap. This CDR3 comprises 14 residues. CDR3 sequence reads: CASSLGSGGYEQFF. CDR3 in DNA: TGTGCCAGCAGCTTAGGGTCCGGGGGATATGAGCAGTTCTTC.

In DNA, the CDR3 is TGTGCCAGCAGCTTAGTGTTGAATCACGGCGCGAACACCGGGGAGCTGTTTTTT. As protein: CASSLVLNHGANTGELFF. This chain links TRBV7-2 with TRBJ2-2; no clear D gene. Trimming took off 1 base at V and 0 bases at J, with 15 bases between the two ends. The germline gives CDR1 SGHTA, CDR2 FQGNSA. This CDR3 spans 18 amino acids. Combining the CDR3 with reference TRBV7-2 and TRBJ2-2 gives the whole variable domain GAGVSQSPSNKVTEKGKDVELRCDPISGHTALYWYRQSLGQGLEFLIYFQGNSAPDKSGLPSDRFSAERTGGSVSTLTIQRTQQEDSAVYLCASSLVLNHGANTGELFFGEGSRLTVL.

This clone showed up just a few times. The chain combines TRBV6-5 with TRBJ1-5; TRBD1 is a possible D gene (6 bases). Trimming removed 0 bases at V and 5 bases at J, with 14 bases between. Germline V gene data show CDR1 as MNHEY and CDR2 as SVGAGI. The CDR3 is 16 residues long. CDR3 coding DNA: TGTGCCAGCAGTTACTCGTGGGCCAGGGGTGATCAGCCCCAGCATTTT. Encoded protein: CASSYSWARGDQPQHF.